This TCR beta chain was obtained from a study of cytomegalovirus exposure and HLA in healthy donors. Study-level background: Clustering assigned 70% to 85% of the approximately 400 genotyped donors to the Caucasian-associated ancestry cluster. Study-wide results and caveats: Earlier analysis found most TCR beta V segments productive about 90% or about 30% of the time. An assumption of roughly uniform sequencing depth across donors underlay the presence/absence analyses.

It was with 60 Vbeta and 13 Jbeta primers that the PCR ran. Profiled with immunoSEQ multiplex PCR; TCRdb holds only in-frame clones, not every one. Here the sample spans roughly 150,000 clones, about 88% being singletons. This clone was picked up one time. No antigen is known for it. The CDR3 spans 11 residues. V gave up 2 bases and J gave up 10 bases, with 7 bases separating them. The germline V gene encodes CDR1 SGHRS and CDR2 YFSETQ. Source material: PBMCs. The TCR originated in a woman aged 18 to 35 in good health and CMV-seronegative. This sequence joins TRBV5-1 and TRBJ2-1; TRBD2 might be the D (6 bases). CDR3: CASSFGGEQFF. CDR3 sequence (DNA): TGCGCCAGCAGCTTTGGGGGGGAGCAGTTCTTC.